The source of this TCR beta chain is a study of T cell responses to AZD1222 COVID-19 vaccine. The length of the CDR3 is 12 residues. Per the germline V gene, CDR1 is MNHNY and CDR2 is SVGAGI (reference sequence). V shed 8 bases and J shed 1 base, with 8 bases lying between them. Produced via immunoSEQ multiplex PCR; TCRdb's table is partial and in-frame only. The profile shows about 130,000 clones, 87% of them singletons. This chain joins TRBV6-6 and TRBJ1-2, with no clear D. The material sequenced was peripheral blood, taken on day 0 of AZD1222 vaccination. The receptor comes from an adult in good health. CDR3 bases: TGTGCCAGCGGACGGGATAACTATGGCTACACCTTC. Its protein product is CASGRDNYGYTF.